Below, 14 T cell receptor beta chains from the same sample are listed, as sequenced in a study of T cells in Graves' hyperthyroidism and ophthalmopathy. TCR beta CDR3 regions were amplified from RNA. RT-PCR in the first round (using the HTBI primer set) targeted the TCR CDR3. One entry per CDR3 protein, called by TCRdb with MiXCR from the multiplex PCR reads. Among about 400,000 distinct CDR3 sequences listed, around 16% were seen once. The source material was blood. These receptors were taken from a young woman with Graves' hyperthyroidism.

The gene calls are TRBV20-1 and TRBJ2-7; D may be TRBD1 (6 bases). CDR1 DFQATT and CDR2 SNEGSKA come from the germline V gene (reference sequence). V was clipped by 3 bases and J by 3 bases, with 15 bases between them. The CDR3 sequence is 14 residues long. The CDR3 loop is CSASLVGQSYEQYF. The CDR3 nucleotides read TGCAGTGCTAGTCTCGTTGGACAGAGCTACGAGCAGTACTTC.

This clonotype was found many times. The chain uses TRBV18 and TRBJ1-1; a weak D match, TRBD1 (6 bases). This CDR3 contains 14 residues. V was trimmed by 5 bases and J by 4 bases, leaving 14 bases between them. The germline V gene encodes CDR1 KGHSH and CDR2 LQKENI. This CDR3 reads CASSKGQAITEAFF. CDR3 coding DNA: TGTGCCAGCTCAAAGGGACAAGCAATCACTGAAGCTTTCTTT.

Details on this clonotype: Since a much larger clone is just one base distant, this may be a read error. This chain uses TRBV11-2 with TRBJ2-1; the D call may be TRBD1 or TRBD2 (5 bases each). There are 16 residues in the CDR3. Trimming pared 5 bases from V and 0 bases from J, leaving 14 bases between. CDR1 and CDR2 from the germline V gene are SGHAT and FQNNGV. CDR3 nucleotides: TGTGCCAGCAGCCGCCAGGGTGGGAGCTCCTACAATGAGCAGTTCTTC. It is translated as CASSRQGGSSYNEQFF.

This clonotype was counted many times. The chain carries TRBV2 and TRBJ2-3; D may be TRBD2 (6 bases). This CDR3 has 15 residues. The ends were cut back, 7 bases at V and 3 bases at J, with 17 bases in the middle. CDR1 and CDR2 (germline): SNHLY, FYNNEI. The CDR3 nucleotides read TGTGCCAGCAAAGGACTACTCGACGCAACAGATACGCAGTATTTT. This codes for CASKGLLDATDTQYF.

Notes on this clonotype: This may come from a read error, since a much larger clone is one base off. As the CDR3 is not closed by the conserved phenylalanine or tryptophan, this likely results from a read error. The chain has TRBV20-1 and TRBJ1-5; 10 nucleotides agree with TRBD1. There are 15 residues in the CDR3. V was clipped by 6 bases and J by 9 bases; unmatched bases: 14. CDR1 and CDR2 (germline): DFQATT, SNEGSKA (reference sequence). CDR3 residues: CSAQGTGVPNGPQHL. CDR3 DNA sequence: TGCAGTGCCCAAGGGACAGGGGTTCCAAATGGGCCCCAGCATCTT.

This clonotype was detected many times. This chain uses TRBV2 with TRBJ2-7; 11 bases are a match to TRBD1. The V segment lost 6 bases and the J segment 0 bases; nucleotides outside the gene matches: 1. Germline V lookup: CDR1 SNHLY, CDR2 FYNNEI. The CDR3 consists of 14 residues. The CDR3 protein is CASRGTGGSYEQYF. As DNA, the CDR3 is TGTGCCAGCAGGGGGACAGGGGGCTCCTACGAGCAGTACTTC.

The chain combines TRBV11-1 with TRBJ1-5; 8 nucleotides agree with TRBD1. The CDR3 is 15 amino acids. Germline assignment: CDR1 SGHAT and CDR2 FQDESV (reference sequence). V lost 6 bases, J lost 7 bases, and 11 bases stayed unmatched. The CDR3 region is CASSKQGGYPQPQHF. DNA for the CDR3: TGTGCCAGCAGTAAACAGGGGGGGTACCCCCAGCCCCAGCATTTT.

Many counts were recorded for this clonotype. The rearrangement joins TRBV2 to TRBJ2-7; 8 nucleotides line up with TRBD1. The CDR3 runs to 15 residues. Looked up from germline, CDR1 is SNHLY and CDR2 is FYNNEI. Trimming at V came to 7 bases and at J to 3 bases, leaving 11 bases not matched to a gene. CDR3 DNA sequence: TGTGCCAGCACCCAGTCGGGCAGGGGGCTCTACGAGCAGTACTTC. Protein: CASTQSGRGLYEQYF.

This clonotype was counted many times. CDR3 in DNA: TGTGCCAGCAGTCCTCGGGACAGGCATACCTATGGCTACACCTTC. Its translation is CASSPRDRHTYGYTF. The chain links TRBV27 to TRBJ1-2; 8 bases fit TRBD1. Per the germline V gene, CDR1 is MNHEY and CDR2 is SMNVEV (reference sequence). Trimming took 5 bases from V and 4 from J; bases not matched to a gene: 9. The CDR3 consists of 15 residues.

This clonotype was detected ten times or more. V is TRBV7-9 and J is TRBJ1-1; D perhaps matches TRBD1 (6 bases). Trimming pared 5 bases from V and 0 bases from J, leaving 13 bases between. The V gene's germline CDR1 is SEHNR and CDR2 FQNEAQ (reference sequence). The CDR3 loop spans 15 amino acids. CDR3 protein: CASSPSRQVNTEAFF. The CDR3 DNA reads TGTGCCAGCAGCCCCTCAAGACAGGTGAACACTGAAGCTTTCTTT.

This clonotype was seen ten or more times. This chain connects TRBV10-3 to TRBJ2-7, with 7 positions matching TRBD2. V trimming: 5 bases; J trimming: 2 bases; junction bases outside the gene matches: 9. Germline V gene sequence: CDR1 ENHRY, CDR2 SYGVKD. The CDR3 is 15 amino acids. In nucleotides, the CDR3 is TGTGCCATCAGTCCCGGACTAGTACGAGCCTACGAGCAGTACTTC. This sequence encodes CAISPGLVRAYEQYF.

This clonotype was picked up many times. The J gene is TRBJ1-1, the V gene TRBV5-1; D unresolved. Trimming cost V 3 bases and J 2 bases, with 14 bases left between them. Germline CDR1 reads SGHRS; CDR2 reads YFSETQ. The CDR3 contains 15 residues. The CDR3 sequence is CASSYGVGYNTEAFF. CDR3 bases: TGCGCCAGCAGCTATGGAGTAGGGTATAACACTGAAGCTTTCTTT.

This rearrangement joins TRBV6-2 or TRBV6-3 to TRBJ1-5; D perhaps matches TRBD1 (6 bases). Germline CDR1 is MNHEY and CDR2 is SVGEGT. This CDR3 has 13 amino acids. The V and J ends lost 7 bases and 2 bases respectively, with 9 bases between them. The CDR3 bases are TGTGCCAGCACGGGGGGCGGCAATCAGCCCCAGCATTTT. Translating it yields CASTGGGNQPQHF.

This clonotype was found many times. V is TRBV7-2 and J is TRBJ2-1, with D possibly TRBD1 on 6 matching bases. The V and J ends lost 5 bases and 4 bases respectively, with 18 bases between them. The germline gives CDR1 SGHTA, CDR2 FQGNSA. The CDR3 is made up of 16 amino acids. The CDR3 coding sequence is TGTGCCAGCAGCCCCTGGGGGCCCTCAGAGTACAATGAGCAGTTCTTC. Its translation is CASSPWGPSEYNEQFF.